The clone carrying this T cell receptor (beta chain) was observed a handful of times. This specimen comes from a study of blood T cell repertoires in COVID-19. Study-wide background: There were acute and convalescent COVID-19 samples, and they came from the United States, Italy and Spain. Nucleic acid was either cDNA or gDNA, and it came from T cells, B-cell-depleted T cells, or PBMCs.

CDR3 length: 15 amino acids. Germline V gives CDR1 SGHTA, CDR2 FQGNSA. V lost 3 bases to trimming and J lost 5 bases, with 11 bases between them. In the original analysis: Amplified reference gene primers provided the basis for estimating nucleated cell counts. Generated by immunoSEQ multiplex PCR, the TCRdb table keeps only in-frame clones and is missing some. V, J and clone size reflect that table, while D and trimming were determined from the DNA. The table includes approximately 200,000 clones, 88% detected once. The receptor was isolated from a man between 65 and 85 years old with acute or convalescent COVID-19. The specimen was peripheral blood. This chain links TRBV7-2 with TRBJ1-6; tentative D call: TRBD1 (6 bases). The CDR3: CASSFRSGDNSPLHF. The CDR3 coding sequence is TGTGCCAGCAGCTTTCGGTCAGGGGATAATTCACCCCTCCACTTT. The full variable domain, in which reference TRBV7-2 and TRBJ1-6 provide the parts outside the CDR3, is GAGVSQSPSNKVTEKGKDVELRCDPISGHTALYWYRQSLGQGLEFLIYFQGNSAPDKSGLPSDRFSAERTGGSVSTLTIQRTQQEDSAVYLCASSFRSGDNSPLHFGNGTRLTVT.